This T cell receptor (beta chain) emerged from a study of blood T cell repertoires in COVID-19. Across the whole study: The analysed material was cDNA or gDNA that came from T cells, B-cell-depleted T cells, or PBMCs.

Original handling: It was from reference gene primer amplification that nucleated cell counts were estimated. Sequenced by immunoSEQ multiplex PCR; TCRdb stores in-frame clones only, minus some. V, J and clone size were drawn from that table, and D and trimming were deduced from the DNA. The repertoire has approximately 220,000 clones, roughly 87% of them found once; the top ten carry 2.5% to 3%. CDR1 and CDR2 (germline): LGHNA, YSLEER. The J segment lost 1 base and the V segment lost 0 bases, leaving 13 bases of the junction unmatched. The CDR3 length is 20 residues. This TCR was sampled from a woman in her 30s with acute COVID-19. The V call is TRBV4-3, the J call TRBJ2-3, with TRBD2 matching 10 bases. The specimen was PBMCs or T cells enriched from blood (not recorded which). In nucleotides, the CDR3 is TGCGCCAGCAGCCAAGATAGAGGGGGGACTAGCGCCGTAGGCACAGATACGCAGTATTTT. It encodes CASSQDRGGTSAVGTDTQYF.